The rows below give T cell receptor beta chains drawn from one sample of a study of blood T cells in healthy people across ages. TCRdb ran MiXCR on the 5' RACE reads and lists one entry per CDR3 protein. The sample includes approximately 960,000 distinct CDR3 sequences, around 29% seen only once; the top ten take about 9.4%. These data also featured in a second study, about T cells of mothers and their children.

Material: blood. The receptors come from a woman in her 40s in good health. The CDR3 runs from the conserved cysteine through the conserved F or W. Each record gives: clone size, D gene, J gene, V gene, CDR3 DNA, CDR3 protein. The D gene is left open where the match is weak. Size tells how often a clone was seen (once, few, many) or the class of an expanded clone, and some rows leave it out.

abundance: few
d_gene: TRBD1
j_gene: TRBJ2-4
v_gene: TRBV5-1
CDR3nt: TGCGCCAGCAGCGCTGCCGGGACAGGGGGCCCGGGTTGGGACATTCAGTACTTC
CDR3aa: CASSAAGTGGPGWDIQYF

abundance: few
d_gene: TRBD1
j_gene: TRBJ1-2
v_gene: TRBV20-1
CDR3nt: TGCAGTGCTAGAGGGGACAGGGGCCTTGGCTACACCTTC
CDR3aa: CSARGDRGLGYTF

abundance: NA
d_gene: NA
j_gene: TRBJ2-7
v_gene: TRBV20-1
CDR3nt: TGCAGTGCTAGAGATGTTGCCCGCGTAACCTACGAGCAGTACTTC
CDR3aa: CSARDVARVTYEQYF

abundance: NA
d_gene: TRBD2
j_gene: TRBJ2-1
v_gene: TRBV7-2
CDR3nt: TGTGCCAGCAGCGCCTTTGCTAGCGGGGTGAATGAGCAGTTCTTC
CDR3aa: CASSAFASGVNEQFF

abundance: NA
d_gene: NA
j_gene: TRBJ2-7
v_gene: TRBV28
CDR3nt: TGTGCCAGCAGCCAGCCACAGGGTCTATCCTACGAGCAGTACTTC
CDR3aa: CASSQPQGLSYEQYF

abundance: NA
d_gene: NA
j_gene: TRBJ1-5
v_gene: TRBV18
CDR3nt: TGTGCCAGCTCCCCGAGCAGCCCCAATCAGCCCCAGCATTTT
CDR3aa: CASSPSSPNQPQHF

abundance: many
d_gene: TRBD1
j_gene: TRBJ2-7
v_gene: TRBV5-1
CDR3nt: TGCGCCAGCAGCTTGGAGACAGGGGGGCGCTACGAGCAGTACTTC
CDR3aa: CASSLETGGRYEQYF

abundance: few
d_gene: TRBD1
j_gene: TRBJ1-1
v_gene: TRBV12-3/TRBV12-4
CDR3nt: TGTGCCAGCAGTCGACAGGGCCACGCTGAAGCTTTCTTT
CDR3aa: CASSRQGHAEAFF

abundance: NA
d_gene: NA
j_gene: TRBJ2-7
v_gene: TRBV29-1
CDR3nt: TGCAGCGTTGAGAGCAGCCCCGGGGACGAGCAGTACTTC
CDR3aa: CSVESSPGDEQYF

abundance: once
d_gene: NA
j_gene: TRBJ1-6
v_gene: TRBV24-1
CDR3nt: TGTGCCACCAGTGACCCCATGGGTCCCCTCCACTTT
CDR3aa: CATSDPMGPLHF

abundance: few
d_gene: NA
j_gene: TRBJ2-1
v_gene: TRBV5-1
CDR3nt: TGCGTCAGCAGCCTTGAACCCAGGACGTATGAGCAGTTCTTC
CDR3aa: CVSSLEPRTYEQFF

abundance: many
d_gene: TRBD1
j_gene: TRBJ2-7
v_gene: TRBV29-1
CDR3nt: TGCAGCGTTGAAGCCGTCGGGACAGGCCTCTACGAGCAGTACTTC
CDR3aa: CSVEAVGTGLYEQYF

abundance: many
d_gene: NA
j_gene: TRBJ2-5
v_gene: TRBV7-2
CDR3nt: TGTGCTAGCAGCTTAAGCGGGTTACAAGAGACCCAGTACTTC
CDR3aa: CASSLSGLQETQYF

abundance: once
d_gene: NA
j_gene: TRBJ1-2
v_gene: TRBV12-3/TRBV12-4
CDR3nt: TGTGCCAGCACTTACGGGGGCCGAGGTGGCTACACCTTC
CDR3aa: CASTYGGRGGYTF

abundance: NA
d_gene: TRBD1
j_gene: TRBJ1-2
v_gene: TRBV10-3
CDR3nt: TGTGCCATCAGCCCCGGGACAGGGGATGGCTACACCTTC
CDR3aa: CAISPGTGDGYTF

abundance: few
d_gene: NA
j_gene: TRBJ1-1
v_gene: TRBV29-1
CDR3nt: TGCAGCGTTCCGGCAGCGGGTGAAGCTTTCTTT
CDR3aa: CSVPAAGEAFF

abundance: NA
d_gene: NA
j_gene: TRBJ2-5
v_gene: TRBV7-2
CDR3nt: TGTGCCAGCAGCAGGGAATTCAGAGGGGAGACCCAGTACTTC
CDR3aa: CASSREFRGETQYF

abundance: many
d_gene: TRBD2
j_gene: TRBJ2-7
v_gene: TRBV20-1
CDR3nt: TGCAGTGCTAGAGTGGGGGGGGTAACCTACGAGCAGTACTTC
CDR3aa: CSARVGGVTYEQYF

abundance: few
d_gene: TRBD1
j_gene: TRBJ2-2
v_gene: TRBV7-8
CDR3nt: TGTGCCAGCAGAAGAACGGGACAGGGTTCAACCGGGGAGCTGTTTTTT
CDR3aa: CASRRTGQGSTGELFF

abundance: NA
d_gene: TRBD2
j_gene: TRBJ2-1
v_gene: TRBV3-1
CDR3nt: TGTGCCAGCAGCCCGGGAACTAGCGGGAGGGTCAATGAGCAGTTCTTC
CDR3aa: CASSPGTSGRVNEQFF

abundance: NA
d_gene: NA
j_gene: TRBJ1-2
v_gene: TRBV20-1
CDR3nt: TGCAGCGTAGACCGGGACACCTTGTATGGCTACACCTTC
CDR3aa: CSVDRDTLYGYTF

abundance: few
d_gene: NA
j_gene: TRBJ2-7
v_gene: TRBV20-1
CDR3nt: TGCAGTGCTAGAGAGGACGACTACGAGCAGTACTTC
CDR3aa: CSAREDDYEQYF

abundance: once
d_gene: NA
j_gene: TRBJ2-3
v_gene: TRBV5-1
CDR3nt: TGCGCCAGCAGCTCCAACGTCGAGCAGGGTACGCAGTATTTT
CDR3aa: CASSSNVEQGTQYF

abundance: NA
d_gene: TRBD2
j_gene: TRBJ2-1
v_gene: TRBV10-3
CDR3nt: TGTGCCATCAGTGAGGGCCCCGGGACTAGTAATGAGCAGTTCTTC
CDR3aa: CAISEGPGTSNEQFF

abundance: few
d_gene: TRBD2
j_gene: TRBJ2-3
v_gene: TRBV3-1
CDR3nt: TGTGCCAGCAATCCCGGCCCTACTAGCGGGGTAACAGATACGCAGTATTTT
CDR3aa: CASNPGPTSGVTDTQYF

abundance: NA
d_gene: NA
j_gene: TRBJ1-1
v_gene: TRBV11-2
CDR3nt: TGTGCCAGCAGCTTAGACGGGAGCAGCGTGAACACTGAAGCTTTCTTT
CDR3aa: CASSLDGSSVNTEAFF

abundance: many
d_gene: TRBD2
j_gene: TRBJ2-3
v_gene: TRBV20-1
CDR3nt: TGCAGTGCTAGAGATAGAATAGCGGGGGGGGAATCGGATACGCAGTATTTT
CDR3aa: CSARDRIAGGESDTQYF

abundance: NA
d_gene: NA
j_gene: TRBJ1-1
v_gene: TRBV27
CDR3nt: TGTGCCAGCAGTTTTCGTACCCCAGGGGTGGCTTTCTTT
CDR3aa: CASSFRTPGVAFF

abundance: NA
d_gene: NA
j_gene: TRBJ1-1
v_gene: TRBV20-1
CDR3nt: TGCAGTGCGATCCCGGGACATATGAACACTGAAGCTTTCTTT
CDR3aa: CSAIPGHMNTEAFF

abundance: many
d_gene: NA
j_gene: TRBJ1-2
v_gene: TRBV12-3/TRBV12-4
CDR3nt: TGTGCCAGCAGTTCCTTAGCTAACTATGGCTACACCTTC
CDR3aa: CASSSLANYGYTF

abundance: NA
d_gene: NA
j_gene: TRBJ1-2
v_gene: TRBV29-1
CDR3nt: TGCAGCGTCGATTCAAGAATAGGGTATGGCTACACCTTC
CDR3aa: CSVDSRIGYGYTF

abundance: NA
d_gene: NA
j_gene: TRBJ2-1
v_gene: TRBV7-9
CDR3nt: TGTGCCAGCAGCTCGGATTACAGTGAGCAGTTCTTC
CDR3aa: CASSSDYSEQFF

abundance: many
d_gene: NA
j_gene: TRBJ1-2
v_gene: TRBV28
CDR3nt: TGTGCCAGCAGTCTTAGCCGACAATTTACCTATGGCTACACCTTC
CDR3aa: CASSLSRQFTYGYTF

abundance: NA
d_gene: NA
j_gene: TRBJ1-1
v_gene: TRBV20-1
CDR3nt: TGCAGTGCCCTCGGATGGGGGTTGAACACTGAAGCTTTCTTT
CDR3aa: CSALGWGLNTEAFF

abundance: NA
d_gene: NA
j_gene: TRBJ1-5
v_gene: TRBV12-3/TRBV12-4
CDR3nt: TGTGCCAGCAGTTCCAGGGGCCAGCCCCAGCATTTT
CDR3aa: CASSSRGQPQHF

abundance: NA
d_gene: TRBD2
j_gene: TRBJ2-1
v_gene: TRBV18
CDR3nt: TGTGCCAGCTCCCCCGGGACTAGCGGGGGGACCTACAATGAGCAGTTCTTC
CDR3aa: CASSPGTSGGTYNEQFF

abundance: few
d_gene: NA
j_gene: TRBJ1-1
v_gene: TRBV9
CDR3nt: TGTGCCAGCAGCGTAACCTCGGGACGGGGAACAACTGAAGCTTTCTTT
CDR3aa: CASSVTSGRGTTEAFF

abundance: NA
d_gene: TRBD1
j_gene: TRBJ1-2
v_gene: TRBV30
CDR3nt: TGTGCCTGGAGTGAAGGACAGGGAAGCTATGGCTACACCTTC
CDR3aa: CAWSEGQGSYGYTF

abundance: NA
d_gene: TRBD1
j_gene: TRBJ2-3
v_gene: TRBV29-1
CDR3nt: TGCAGCGTTGGACAGGGGGTTGTAGATGCGCAGTATTTT
CDR3aa: CSVGQGVVDAQYF

abundance: NA
d_gene: TRBD1
j_gene: TRBJ2-5
v_gene: TRBV12-3/TRBV12-4
CDR3nt: TGTGCCAGCAGTTTACATCGGGACAGCCAAGAGACCCAGTACTTC
CDR3aa: CASSLHRDSQETQYF

abundance: NA
d_gene: NA
j_gene: TRBJ1-5
v_gene: TRBV24-1
CDR3nt: TGTGCCACCAGTGATTTGGGTGGTCAGCCCCAGCATTTT
CDR3aa: CATSDLGGQPQHF

abundance: NA
d_gene: NA
j_gene: TRBJ2-1
v_gene: TRBV20-1
CDR3nt: TGCAGTGCTAGGAAGGACTGGGACATTTTTAATGAGCAGTTCTTC
CDR3aa: CSARKDWDIFNEQFF

abundance: many
d_gene: NA
j_gene: TRBJ2-1
v_gene: TRBV4-1
CDR3nt: TGCGCCAGCAGCCAAGATGGGGCGGGACACCGAAACAATGAGCAGTTCTTC
CDR3aa: CASSQDGAGHRNNEQFF

abundance: few
d_gene: NA
j_gene: TRBJ2-1
v_gene: TRBV24-1
CDR3nt: TGTGCCACCAGTGATTTGGGGCGGGACTCGCGGGCCAATGAGCAGTTCTTC
CDR3aa: CATSDLGRDSRANEQFF

abundance: many
d_gene: NA
j_gene: TRBJ2-3
v_gene: TRBV4-1
CDR3nt: TGCGCCAGCAGCCAAGATATCGGGACTTCGCAGTATTTT
CDR3aa: CASSQDIGTSQYF

abundance: NA
d_gene: TRBD1
j_gene: TRBJ2-7
v_gene: TRBV7-2
CDR3nt: TGTGCCAGCAGCTTAAGGAGCAGGGGGCTATACGAGCAGTACTTC
CDR3aa: CASSLRSRGLYEQYF

abundance: NA
d_gene: TRBD1
j_gene: TRBJ1-1
v_gene: TRBV9
CDR3nt: TGTGCCAGCAGCGCGACAGGGGGCTTGAACACTGAAGCTTTCTTT
CDR3aa: CASSATGGLNTEAFF

abundance: few
d_gene: NA
j_gene: TRBJ1-2
v_gene: TRBV5-1
CDR3nt: TGCGCCAGCAGCTTGAGGTCAGGGGTAAACTATGGCTACACCTTC
CDR3aa: CASSLRSGVNYGYTF

abundance: NA
d_gene: TRBD1
j_gene: TRBJ1-5
v_gene: TRBV28
CDR3nt: TGTGCCAGCAGTTTATGGGCAGGGGGATGGAATCAGCCCCAGCATTTT
CDR3aa: CASSLWAGGWNQPQHF

abundance: few
d_gene: NA
j_gene: TRBJ1-1
v_gene: TRBV5-1
CDR3nt: TGCGCCAGCAGCTGGGGACACCAGAACACTGAAGCTTTCTTT
CDR3aa: CASSWGHQNTEAFF

abundance: NA
d_gene: NA
j_gene: TRBJ2-5
v_gene: TRBV28
CDR3nt: TGTGCCAGCAATAGTGGGGATCAAGAGACCCAGTACTTC
CDR3aa: CASNSGDQETQYF

abundance: NA
d_gene: NA
j_gene: TRBJ1-2
v_gene: TRBV12-3/TRBV12-4
CDR3nt: TGTGCCAGCATCCCGACAGTAAACTATGGCTACACCTTC
CDR3aa: CASIPTVNYGYTF

abundance: NA
d_gene: NA
j_gene: TRBJ2-1
v_gene: TRBV5-6
CDR3nt: TGTGCCAGCAGCTTAGTGGGGGCAGATGAGCAGTTCTTC
CDR3aa: CASSLVGADEQFF